This is a list of T cell receptor beta chains from one sample in a study of shared clonotypes between healthy human individuals. Profiling relied on immunoSEQ multiplex PCR, and the TCRdb table lists in-frame clones only, not all of them. The sample yields over a million clones, 95% to 99% seen once. The sample taken for sequencing was naive CD4+ T cells sorted from blood. These TCRs come from a young man in good health. The CDR3 runs from the conserved cysteine through the conserved F or W. The D gene is left open where the match is weak. For some rows the clone size is stated as once, few or many, or as a class when expanded; others skip it.

clone size | J gene | V gene | D gene | CDR3 DNA | CDR3 protein
. | TRBJ2-7 | TRBV2 | . | TGTGCCAGCAGTGAAGGTAGACCCGGCTACGAGCAGTACTTC | CASSEGRPGYEQYF
. | TRBJ2-7 | TRBV21-1 | . | TGTGCCAGCACCCTCTCCGGGACAGGGGACCCCCACGAGCAGTACTTC | CASTLSGTGDPHEQYF
. | TRBJ2-3 | TRBV7-2 | TRBD2 | TGTGCCAGCAGCTCGAGGAGACTAGCGGGAGCGGCAGATACGCAGTATTTT | CASSSRRLAGAADTQYF
. | TRBJ2-1 | TRBV5-6 | . | TGTGCCAGCAGCTTGAGGGGTCCGCCTGGTCTTGAGCAGTTCTTC | CASSLRGPPGLEQFF
. | TRBJ2-1 | TRBV5-4 | . | TGTGCCAGCAGCTTGGACGGCCTCTCCTACAATGAGCAGTTCTTC | CASSLDGLSYNEQFF
. | TRBJ1-1 | TRBV7-9 | TRBD1 | TGTGCCAGCAGCTTAGCGGGACAGATGAACACTGAAGCTTTCTTT | CASSLAGQMNTEAFF
. | TRBJ1-1 | TRBV27 | . | TGTGCCAGCAGTCCTAATGGGATTGTTTTTGGGATGAACACTGAAGCTTTCTTT | CASSPNGIVFGMNTEAFF
. | TRBJ2-2 | TRBV19 | TRBD1 | TGTGCCAGTAGTAAAGGGACAGGGCACACCGGGGAGCTGTTTTTT | CASSKGTGHTGELFF
once | TRBJ2-7 | TRBV11-2 | . | TGTGCCAGCAGCAAAAGCGGCTACGAGCAGTACTTC | CASSKSGYEQYF
. | TRBJ2-2 | TRBV10-1 | . | TGCGCCAGCAGTGAGACACTAACCGGGGAGCTGTTTTTT | CASSETLTGELFF
. | TRBJ1-2 | TRBV19 | TRBD1 | TGTGCCAGTAGCCAACCGGGACAGGGATATGGCTACACCTTC | CASSQPGQGYGYTF
. | TRBJ1-1 | TRBV7-3 | . | TGTGCCAGCAGCCCCCGGGACGGGAACACTGAAGCTTTCTTT | CASSPRDGNTEAFF
. | TRBJ2-3 | TRBV25-1 | . | TGTGCCAGCAGTGGGGGAGAGAGGGGGACTTACGCAGATACGCAGTATTTT | CASSGGERGTYADTQYF
. | TRBJ2-5 | TRBV5-4 | TRBD1 | TGTGCCAGCAGCTCGGGACAGAGGGAGACCCAGTACTTC | CASSSGQRETQYF
. | TRBJ1-5 | TRBV5-8 | TRBD1 | TGTGCCAGCAGCCCAGGACAGGGGAGGGCCAATCAGCCCCAGCATTTT | CASSPGQGRANQPQHF